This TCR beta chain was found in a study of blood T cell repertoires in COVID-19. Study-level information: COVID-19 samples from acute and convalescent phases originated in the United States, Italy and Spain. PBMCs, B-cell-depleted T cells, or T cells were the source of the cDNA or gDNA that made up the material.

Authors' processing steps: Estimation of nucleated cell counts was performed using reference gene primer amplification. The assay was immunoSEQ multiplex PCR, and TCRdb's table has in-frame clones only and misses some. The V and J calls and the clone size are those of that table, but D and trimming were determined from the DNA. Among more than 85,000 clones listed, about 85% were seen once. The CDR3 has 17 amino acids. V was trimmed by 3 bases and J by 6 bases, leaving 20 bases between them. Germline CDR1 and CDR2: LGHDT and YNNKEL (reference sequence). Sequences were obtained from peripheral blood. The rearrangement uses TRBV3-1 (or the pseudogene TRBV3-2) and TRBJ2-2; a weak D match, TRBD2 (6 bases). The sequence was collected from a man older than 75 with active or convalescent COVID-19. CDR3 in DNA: TGTGCCAGCAGCCACCGTCCCTTGGGGGACTTCCCCGGGGAGCTGTTTTTT. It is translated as CASSHRPLGDFPGELFF.